One sample yielded the 8 T cell receptor beta chains listed below, sequenced in a study of blood T cells in healthy people across ages. A second PCR, run for about 7 to 12 cycles, used a sample-barcoded 5' primer plus a J-beta primer mix. TCRdb redid the calling of the 5' RACE reads with MiXCR, one entry per CDR3 protein. This sample carries approximately 1,000,000 distinct CDR3 sequences, 40% to 50% of them seen once, and the ten largest clones take over 15%. The specimen sequenced was blood. The origin of the receptors is a woman in her fifties or sixties in good health.

This clonotype occurred a few times. The chain uses TRBV28 and TRBJ2-3, with 8 bases matching TRBD2. Trimming removed 4 bases from V and 3 bases from J; junction bases left unmatched: 6. This CDR3 spans 15 amino acids. The germline CDR1 and CDR2 sequences are MDHEN and SYDVKM. CDR3 protein: CASSWTSSTTDTQYF. CDR3 DNA: TGTGCCAGCAGTTGGACTAGCTCCACAACAGATACGCAGTATTTT. The full variable domain, completed using reference TRBV28 and TRBJ2-3, is DVKVTQSSRYLVKRTGEKVFLECVQDMDHENMFWYRQDPGLGLRLIYFSYDVKMKEKGDIPEGYSVSREKKERFSLILESASTNQTSMYLCASSWTSSTTDTQYFGPGTRLTVL.

The chain has TRBV2 and TRBJ2-3; 9 bases fit TRBD2. Per the germline V gene, CDR1 is SNHLY and CDR2 is FYNNEI. V was clipped by 3 bases and J by 4 bases; unmatched bases: 8. The CDR3 is made up of 16 amino acids. The chain's CDR3 is CASSDRGAGGSDTQYF. The CDR3 DNA follows: TGTGCCAGCAGTGACCGGGGAGCGGGAGGCTCAGATACGCAGTATTTT. The variable domain in full, with the rest retrieved from reference TRBV2 and TRBJ2-3, is EPEVTQTPSHQVTQMGQEVILRCVPISNHLYFYWYRQILGQKVEFLVSFYNNEISEKSEIFDDQFSVERPDGSNFTLKIRSTKLEDSAMYFCASSDRGAGGSDTQYFGPGTRLTVL.

The V gene is TRBV11-2, the J gene TRBJ2-2; the D gene could be TRBD1 or TRBD2 (5 bases each). The CDR3 consists of 16 residues. The germline CDR1 and CDR2 sequences are SGHAT and FQNNGV. The V gene lost 3 bases and the J gene lost 2 bases, with 13 bases spanning the gap. The CDR3 protein is CASSFVGTANTGELFF. The CDR3 DNA reads as TGTGCCAGCAGCTTCGTCGGGACGGCCAACACCGGGGAGCTGTTTTTT.

The chain combines TRBV30 with TRBJ2-2, with D possibly matching TRBD2 (5 bases). CDR1 is GTSNPN, CDR2 SVGIG, per germline (reference sequence). This CDR3 comprises 15 residues. V dropped 3 bases and J dropped 7 bases, with 18 bases sitting between them. The CDR3 spells CAWSPPDWYGGELFF. DNA of the CDR3: TGTGCCTGGAGCCCCCCGGACTGGTACGGCGGGGAGCTGTTTTTT.

The chain is built from TRBV27 and TRBJ1-1; a possible D gene is TRBD1 (6 bases). CDR1 is MNHEY, CDR2 SMNVEV, per germline (reference sequence). The CDR3 is 17 residues long. V dropped 3 bases and J dropped 1 base, with 18 bases sitting between them. The CDR3 region is CASSFEGGIGANTEAFF. DNA of the CDR3: TGTGCCAGCAGTTTTGAGGGGGGAATTGGAGCGAACACTGAAGCTTTCTTT.

V and J are TRBV20-1 and TRBJ2-5; a possible D gene is TRBD2 (7 bases). The CDR3 is 17 amino acids. Germline CDR1 DFQATT, CDR2 SNEGSKA (reference sequence). Trimming left V 1 base short and J 2 bases short, with 20 bases between. CDR3 in amino acids: CSARGEGQGKVQETQYF. CDR3 DNA: TGCAGTGCTAGAGGGGAGGGGCAGGGGAAAGTTCAAGAGACCCAGTACTTC.

The chain links TRBV27 to TRBJ2-1, with D possibly matching TRBD2 (5 bases). The CDR3 loop spans 15 amino acids. V was trimmed by 2 bases and J by 9 bases, leaving 17 bases between them. Per germline, CDR1 MNHEY and CDR2 SMNVEV (reference sequence). CDR3 amino acids: CASSLRTGGRGEQFF. The CDR3 DNA follows: TGTGCCAGCAGTTTAAGGACTGGTGGGCGAGGTGAGCAGTTCTTC.

There are many counts of this clonotype. The chain employs TRBV7-2 and TRBJ2-7; D is possibly TRBD1 or TRBD2 (5 bases each). Per the germline V gene, CDR1 is SGHTA and CDR2 is FQGNSA. The CDR3 contains 13 residues. The V end lost 5 bases, the J end lost 4 bases, and 12 bases lay between the germline ends. The CDR3 sequence: CASSPGWGYEQYF. The CDR3 bases are TGTGCCAGCAGCCCCGGTTGGGGGTACGAGCAGTACTTC.